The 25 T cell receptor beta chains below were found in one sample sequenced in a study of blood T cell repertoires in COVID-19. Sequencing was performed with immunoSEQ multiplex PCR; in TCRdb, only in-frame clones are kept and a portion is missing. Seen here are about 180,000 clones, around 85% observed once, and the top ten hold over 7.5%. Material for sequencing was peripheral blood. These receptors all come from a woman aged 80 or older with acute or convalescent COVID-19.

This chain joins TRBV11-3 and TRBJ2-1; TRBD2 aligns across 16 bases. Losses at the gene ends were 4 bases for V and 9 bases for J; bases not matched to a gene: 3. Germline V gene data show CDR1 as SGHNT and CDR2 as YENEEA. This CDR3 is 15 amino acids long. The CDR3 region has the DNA TGTGCCAGCAGCTCCGGGACTAGCGGGAGGGGTGAGCAGTTCTTC. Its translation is CASSSGTSGRGEQFF.

CDR3: CASSISGTGAYEQYF. CDR3 sequence (DNA): TGTGCCAGTAGTATCTCCGGGACAGGGGCCTACGAGCAGTACTTC. The gene calls are TRBV19 and TRBJ2-7, with 10 bases matching TRBD1. CDR1 is LNHDA and CDR2 is SQIVND in the germline V gene (reference sequence). Losses at the gene ends were 3 bases for V and 2 bases for J; bases not matched to a gene: 4. CDR3 length equals 15 residues.

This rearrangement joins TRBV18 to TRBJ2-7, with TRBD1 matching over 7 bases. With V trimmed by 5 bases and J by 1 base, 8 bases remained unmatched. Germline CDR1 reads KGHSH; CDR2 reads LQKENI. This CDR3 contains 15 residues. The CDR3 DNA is TGTGCCAGCTCAACAGGTAGGGACAGTTCCTACGAGCAGTACTTC. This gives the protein CASSTGRDSSYEQYF.

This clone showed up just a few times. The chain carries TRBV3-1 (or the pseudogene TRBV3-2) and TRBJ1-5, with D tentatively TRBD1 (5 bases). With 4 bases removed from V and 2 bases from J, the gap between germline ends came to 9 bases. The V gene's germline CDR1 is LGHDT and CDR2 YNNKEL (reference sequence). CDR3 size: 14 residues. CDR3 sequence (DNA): TGTGCCAGCAGCCGGGGGGTCGGCAATCAGCCCCAGCATTTT. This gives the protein CASSRGVGNQPQHF.

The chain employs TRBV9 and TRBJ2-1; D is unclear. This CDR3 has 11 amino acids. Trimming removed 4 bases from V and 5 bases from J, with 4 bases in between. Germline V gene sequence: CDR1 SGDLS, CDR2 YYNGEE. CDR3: CASSSNNEQFF. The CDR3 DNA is TGTGCCAGCAGCTCTAACAATGAGCAGTTCTTC.

CDR3 region: CSVTPSGGGTDTQYF. The CDR3 region has the DNA TGCAGCGTTACCCCTAGCGGGGGGGGCACAGATACGCAGTATTTT. The rearrangement uses TRBV29-1 and TRBJ2-3, with TRBD2 matching 12 bases. The CDR3 covers 15 residues. Germline assignment: CDR1 SQVTM and CDR2 ANQGSEA. With 5 bases clipped from V and 1 base from J, the junction kept 4 bases outside the gene matches.

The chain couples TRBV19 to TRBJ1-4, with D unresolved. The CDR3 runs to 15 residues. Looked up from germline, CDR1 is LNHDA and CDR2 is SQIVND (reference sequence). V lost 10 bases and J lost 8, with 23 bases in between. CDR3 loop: CATTPTERRWEKLFF. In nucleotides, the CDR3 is TGTGCCACCACACCTACCGAGAGGCGCTGGGAAAAACTGTTTTTT.

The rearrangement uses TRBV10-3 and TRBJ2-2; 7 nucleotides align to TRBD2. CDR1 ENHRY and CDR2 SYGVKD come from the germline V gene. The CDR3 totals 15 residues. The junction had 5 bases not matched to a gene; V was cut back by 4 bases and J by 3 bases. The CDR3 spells CAISGTSADTGELFF. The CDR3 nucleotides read TGTGCCATCAGTGGTACTAGCGCCGACACCGGGGAGCTGTTTTTT.

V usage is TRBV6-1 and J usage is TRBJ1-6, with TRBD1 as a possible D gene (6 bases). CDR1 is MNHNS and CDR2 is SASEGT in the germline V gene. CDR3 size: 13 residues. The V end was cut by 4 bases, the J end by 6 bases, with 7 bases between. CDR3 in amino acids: CASSVQGNSPLHF. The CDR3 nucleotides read TGTGCCAGCAGTGTACAGGGTAATTCACCCCTCCACTTT.

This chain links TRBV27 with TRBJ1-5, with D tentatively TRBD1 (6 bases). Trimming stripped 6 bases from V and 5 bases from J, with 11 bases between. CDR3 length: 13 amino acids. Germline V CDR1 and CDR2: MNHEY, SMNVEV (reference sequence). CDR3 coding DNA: TGTGCCAGCAGAAGGACAGCTTATCAGCCCCAGCATTTT. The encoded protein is CASRRTAYQPQHF.

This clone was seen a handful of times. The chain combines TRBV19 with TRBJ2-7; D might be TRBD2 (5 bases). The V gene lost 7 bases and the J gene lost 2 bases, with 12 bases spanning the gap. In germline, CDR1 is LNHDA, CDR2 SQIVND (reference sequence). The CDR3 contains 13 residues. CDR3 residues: CASTPRGTYEQYF. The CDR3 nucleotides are TGTGCCAGTACCCCCCGGGGAACCTACGAGCAGTACTTC. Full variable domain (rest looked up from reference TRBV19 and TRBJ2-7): DGGITQSPKYLFRKEGQNVTLSCEQNLNHDAMYWYRQDPGQGLRLIYYSQIVNDFQKGDIAEGYSVSREKKESFPLTVTSAQKNPTAFYLCASTPRGTYEQYFGPGTRLTVT.

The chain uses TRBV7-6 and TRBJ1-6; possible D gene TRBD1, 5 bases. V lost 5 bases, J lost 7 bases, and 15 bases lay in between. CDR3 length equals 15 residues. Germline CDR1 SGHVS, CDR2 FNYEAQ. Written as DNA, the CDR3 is TGTGCCAGCAGCATCCAGGGTTTGGGCAATTCACCCCTCCACTTT. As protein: CASSIQGLGNSPLHF.

CDR3 nucleotide sequence: TGTGCCAGCAGGGTATACATGAACACTGAAGCTTTCTTT. This encodes CASRVYMNTEAFF. V gene TRBV28 combines with J gene TRBJ1-1; D is unclear. V lost 6 bases and J 0 bases, leaving 8 bases between the germline ends. The CDR3 runs to 13 residues. The V gene's germline CDR1 is MDHEN and CDR2 SYDVKM.

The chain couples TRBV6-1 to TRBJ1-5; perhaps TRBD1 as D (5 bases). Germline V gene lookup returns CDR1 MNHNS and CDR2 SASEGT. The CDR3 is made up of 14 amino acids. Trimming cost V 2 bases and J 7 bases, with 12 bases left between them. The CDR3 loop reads CASSESRGRQPQHF. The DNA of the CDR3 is TGTGCCAGCAGTGAATCGCGGGGACGACAGCCCCAGCATTTT.

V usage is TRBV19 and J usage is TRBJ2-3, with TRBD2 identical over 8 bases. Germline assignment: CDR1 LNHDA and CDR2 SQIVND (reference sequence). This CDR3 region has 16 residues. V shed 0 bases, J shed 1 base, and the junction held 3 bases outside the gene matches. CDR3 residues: CASSIDPAGGTDTQYF. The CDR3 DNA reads TGTGCCAGTAGTATAGACCCAGCGGGGGGCACAGATACGCAGTATTTT.

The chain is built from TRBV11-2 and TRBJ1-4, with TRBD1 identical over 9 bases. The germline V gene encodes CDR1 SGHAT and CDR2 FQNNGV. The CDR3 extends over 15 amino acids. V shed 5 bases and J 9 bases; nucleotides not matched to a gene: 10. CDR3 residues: CASSDPGQGRQKLFF. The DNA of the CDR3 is TGTGCCAGCAGCGACCCGGGACAGGGCCGACAAAAACTGTTTTTT. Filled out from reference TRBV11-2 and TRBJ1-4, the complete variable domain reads EAGVAQSPRYKIIEKRQSVAFWCNPISGHATLYWYQQILGQGPKLLIQFQNNGVVDDSQLPKDRFSAERLKGVDSTLKIQPAKLEDSAVYLCASSDPGQGRQKLFFGSGTQLSVL.

CDR3 amino acids: CASSTAGALFSGNTIYF. The DNA for the CDR3 is TGTGCCAGCAGTACGGCAGGGGCCCTTTTCTCTGGAAACACCATATATTTT. The V and J genes are TRBV2 and TRBJ1-3; D may be TRBD1 (6 bases). Looked up from germline, CDR1 is SNHLY and CDR2 is FYNNEI. The length of the CDR3 is 17 residues. Trimming pared 5 bases from V and 0 bases from J, leaving 17 bases between. The variable domain in full, completed from reference TRBV2 and TRBJ1-3, reads EPEVTQTPSHQVTQMGQEVILRCVPISNHLYFYWYRQILGQKVEFLVSFYNNEISEKSEIFDDQFSVERPDGSNFTLKIRSTKLEDSAMYFCASSTAGALFSGNTIYFGEGSWLTVV.

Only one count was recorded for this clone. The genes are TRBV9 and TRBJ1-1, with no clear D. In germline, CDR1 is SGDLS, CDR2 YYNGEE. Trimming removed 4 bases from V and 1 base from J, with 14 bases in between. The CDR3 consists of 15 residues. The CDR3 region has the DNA TGTGCCAGCAGCCCCTTTCTGGGAGAGAACACTGAAGCTTTCTTT. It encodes CASSPFLGENTEAFF.

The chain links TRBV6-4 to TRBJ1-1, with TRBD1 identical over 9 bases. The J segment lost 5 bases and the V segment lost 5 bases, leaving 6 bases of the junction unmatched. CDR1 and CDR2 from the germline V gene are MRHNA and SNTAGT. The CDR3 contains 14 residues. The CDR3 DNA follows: TGTGCCAGCAGTACCGGGACAGGGAGGACTGAAGCTTTCTTT. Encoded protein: CASSTGTGRTEAFF.

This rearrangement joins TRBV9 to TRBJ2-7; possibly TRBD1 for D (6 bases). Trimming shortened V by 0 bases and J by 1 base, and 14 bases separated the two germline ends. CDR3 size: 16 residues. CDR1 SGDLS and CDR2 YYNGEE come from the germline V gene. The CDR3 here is CASSVAPQGGSYEQYF. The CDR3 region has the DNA TGTGCCAGCAGCGTAGCCCCACAGGGTGGGTCCTACGAGCAGTACTTC.

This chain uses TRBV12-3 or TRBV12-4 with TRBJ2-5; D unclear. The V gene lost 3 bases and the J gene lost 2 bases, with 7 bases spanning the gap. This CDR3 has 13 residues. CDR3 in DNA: TGTGCCAGCAGTTTTGCCGGGCAAGAGACCCAGTACTTC. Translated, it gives CASSFAGQETQYF.

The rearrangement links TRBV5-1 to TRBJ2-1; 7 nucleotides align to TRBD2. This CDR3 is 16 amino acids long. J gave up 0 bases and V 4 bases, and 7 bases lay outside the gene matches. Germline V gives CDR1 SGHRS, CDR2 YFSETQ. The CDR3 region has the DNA TGCGCCAGCAGCCTAACTAGCGCGAGCTCCTACAATGAGCAGTTCTTC. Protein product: CASSLTSASSYNEQFF. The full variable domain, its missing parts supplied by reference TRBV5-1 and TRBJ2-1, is KAGVTQTPRYLIKTRGQQVTLSCSPISGHRSVSWYQQTPGQGLQFLFEYFSETQRNKGNFPGRFSGRQFSNSRSEMNVSTLELGDSALYLCASSLTSASSYNEQFFGPGTRLTVL.

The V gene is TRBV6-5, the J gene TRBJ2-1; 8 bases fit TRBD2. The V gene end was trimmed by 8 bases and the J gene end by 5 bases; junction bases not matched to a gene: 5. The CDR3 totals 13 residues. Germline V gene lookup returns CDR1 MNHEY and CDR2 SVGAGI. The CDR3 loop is CASAGGSNNEQFF. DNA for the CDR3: TGTGCCAGCGCGGGGGGCTCGAACAATGAGCAGTTCTTC.

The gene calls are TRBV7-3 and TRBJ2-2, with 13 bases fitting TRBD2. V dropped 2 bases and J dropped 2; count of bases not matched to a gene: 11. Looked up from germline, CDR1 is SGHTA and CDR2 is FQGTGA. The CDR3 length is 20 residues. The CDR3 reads CASSLPGLAGKPINTGELFF. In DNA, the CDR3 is TGTGCCAGCAGCTTACCGGGACTAGCGGGAAAACCAATCAACACCGGGGAGCTGTTTTTT.

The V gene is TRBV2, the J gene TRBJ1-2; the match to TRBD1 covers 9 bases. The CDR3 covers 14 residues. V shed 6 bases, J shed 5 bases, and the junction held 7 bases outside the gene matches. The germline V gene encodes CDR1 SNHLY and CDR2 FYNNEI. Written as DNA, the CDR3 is TGTGCCAGCAGCGTGACGGGACAGGGATATGGCTACACCTTC. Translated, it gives CASSVTGQGYGYTF.